The clone carrying this T cell receptor (beta chain) was picked up many times. Its antigen is undetermined. The sample belongs to a study of T-cell reconstitution after alpha-beta-depleted transplantation in children. Study-level results: In some patients, recipient T cells and intrathymic progenitors surviving conditioning explained high day-60 diversity. When one year had passed after transplant, most T-cell counts and diversity came from newly produced T cells. About two months after transplant, alpha-beta T cells reportedly came from several hundred expanded graft clones.

Unique molecular identifiers were incorporated into the prepared TCRbeta library. TCRdb reprocessed the PCR reads via MiXCR and lists one record per CDR3 protein. The sample consists of a few hundred thousand distinct CDR3 sequences, approximately 7.3% of them appearing once. Sequencing was performed on peripheral blood, taken 360 days after TCRalphabeta/CD19-depleted stem cell transplant. This receptor was identified in a female patient between 2 and 10 years old who had a stem cell transplant for Fanconi anemia, so the T cells may come from the graft donor.

CDR3 in DNA: TGTGCCAGCAGTTGGGGCCCTTTATCCGAGCAGTACTTC. Translating gives CASSWGPLSEQYF. The genes are TRBV28 and TRBJ2-7; weak D call: TRBD1 (5 bases). The V gene's germline CDR1 is MDHEN and CDR2 SYDVKM. This CDR3 comprises 13 residues. V was pared by 4 bases and J by 6 bases, with 13 bases between.